The 5 T cell receptor beta chains below all came from one sample that was sequenced in a study of glioma-infiltrating T cells. Amplification of TCR alpha and beta CDR3 regions from RNA used iRepertoire nested multiplex PCR. TCRdb reanalysed the multiplex PCR reads using MiXCR and keeps one entry per CDR3 protein. The sample includes more than 300,000 distinct CDR3 sequences, roughly two fifths seen only once; the top ten take around 13%. The specimen was glioma tissue, nonneoplastic brain tissue, or PBMCs (not recorded which). The receptors stem from a human donor with low-grade glioma or glioblastoma, undergoing nonglioma brain surgery, or in good health (not recorded which).

On this clonotype: A much bigger clone sits one base away, suggesting this may be a read error. CDR3 sequence (DNA): TGCAGTGTTAGAGATCCCAGGGACAATCAGCCCCAGCATTTT. It is translated as CSVRDPRDNQPQHF. This chain connects TRBV20-1 to TRBJ1-5, with a possible D match to TRBD1 (5 bases). CDR3 length: 14 residues. The germline V gene encodes CDR1 DFQATT and CDR2 SNEGSKA (reference sequence).

The CDR3 protein is CASSQEATGYEQYF. CDR3 bases: TGTGCCAGCAGCCAAGAGGCGACAGGGTACGAGCAGTACTTC. The chain joins TRBV4-2 to TRBJ2-7; 7 positions match TRBD1. CDR1 and CDR2 (germline): LGHNA, YNFKEQ. The CDR3 extends over 14 amino acids. The J segment lost 4 bases and the V segment lost 0 bases, leaving 3 bases of the junction unmatched.

This chain uses TRBV6-5 with TRBJ2-7; maybe TRBD1 (6 bases). Per germline, CDR1 MNHEY and CDR2 SVGAGI. The V end was cut by 1 base, the J end by 4 bases, with 11 bases between. This CDR3 is 14 amino acids long. The CDR3 region is CASSYYRAGYEQYF. The CDR3 bases are TGTGCCAGCAGTTACTACAGGGCAGGATACGAGCAGTACTTC.

Concerning this clonotype itself: Since a much larger clone is just one base distant, this may be a read error. This chain links TRBV20-1 with TRBJ2-1; TRBD2 matches 8 bases. In germline, CDR1 is DFQATT, CDR2 SNEGSKA (reference sequence). The CDR3 has 19 residues. The trim removed 0 bases at V and 0 bases at J, leaving 13 bases unmatched. The CDR3 nucleotides are TGCAGTGCTAGAGATGAGATTGGAGGCGGGAGGAGCTCCTACAATGAGCAGTTCTTC. Protein sequence: CSARDEIGGGRSSYNEQFF.

In this sample, this clonotype turned up many times. The V and J genes are TRBV27 and TRBJ2-7, with TRBD2 matching over 14 bases. With 4 bases clipped from V and 3 bases from J, the junction kept 11 bases outside the gene matches. This CDR3 is 18 amino acids long. Germline V lookup: CDR1 MNHEY, CDR2 SMNVEV (reference sequence). The CDR3 nucleotides are TGTGCCAGCAGTTCGTCCGGGACTAGCGGGAGTGTTCGCTACGAGCAGTACTTC. This sequence encodes CASSSSGTSGSVRYEQYF.